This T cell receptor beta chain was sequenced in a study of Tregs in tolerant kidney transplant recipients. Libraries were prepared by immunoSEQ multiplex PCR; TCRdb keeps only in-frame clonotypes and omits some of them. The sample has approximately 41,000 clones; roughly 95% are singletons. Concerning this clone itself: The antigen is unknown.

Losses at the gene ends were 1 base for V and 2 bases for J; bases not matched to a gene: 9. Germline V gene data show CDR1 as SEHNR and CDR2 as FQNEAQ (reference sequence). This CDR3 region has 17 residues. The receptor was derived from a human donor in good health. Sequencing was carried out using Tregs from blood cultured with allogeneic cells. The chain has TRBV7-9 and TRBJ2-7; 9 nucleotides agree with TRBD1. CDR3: CASSLDNRGLWAYEQYF. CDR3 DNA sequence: TGTGCCAGCAGCTTAGACAACAGGGGGCTTTGGGCCTACGAGCAGTACTTC.